This T cell receptor beta chain was sequenced in a study of T-cell reconstitution after alpha-beta-depleted transplantation in children. There are a few counts of this clonotype. V was trimmed by 3 bases and J by 0 bases, leaving 12 bases between them. Looked up from germline, CDR1 is LNHDA and CDR2 is SQIVND (reference sequence). CDR3 length: 16 amino acids. Preparation of the TCRbeta library involved a method that used unique molecular identifiers. TCRdb itself ran the PCR reads through MiXCR, one entry per CDR3 protein. This sample yields 200,000 to 250,000 distinct CDR3 sequences, of which roughly a quarter are seen a single time; around 4.8% belongs to the top ten.

The V gene is TRBV19, the J gene TRBJ1-5; D is uncertain. Source: PBMCs, mostly from graft donor cells, taken 360 days after TCRalphabeta/CD19-depleted stem cell transplant. The sequence came from a female patient aged 2-9 years who had a stem cell transplant for congenital amegakaryocytic thrombocytopenia, so the T cells may come from the graft donor. The CDR3 DNA is TGTGCCAGTAGTATCTCGGCGGGATATAGCAATCAGCCCCAGCATTTT. Its translation: CASSISAGYSNQPQHF.